The 9 T cell receptor beta chains below were found in one sample sequenced in a study of yellow fever vaccine responses in identical twins. Each CDR3 protein gets one entry after TCRdb re-called the RT-PCR reads with MiXCR. The table lists fewer than 11,000 distinct CDR3 sequences, roughly 83% of them singletons, with 2% to 2.5% in the top ten. Specimen: T cells from blood (PBMCs), unsorted or a sorted subset (not recorded which), collected before or after yellow fever vaccination (not recorded which). The receptors were gathered from a young woman who received the yellow fever vaccine.

J is TRBJ2-1 and V is TRBV18; TRBD2 agrees at 13 bases. After removal of 4 bases from V and 7 bases from J, the junction contained 4 bases not matched to a gene. Germline loops: CDR1 KGHSH, CDR2 LQKENI. The CDR3 is 15 amino acids. The DNA for the CDR3 is TGTGCCAGCTCACTCGGGACTAGCGGGGTGAATGAGCAGTTCTTC. It codes for CASSLGTSGVNEQFF.

The V gene is TRBV11-3, the J gene TRBJ2-3; unclear D gene. The CDR3 contains 13 residues. Germline loops: CDR1 SGHNT, CDR2 YENEEA. V shed 0 bases and J shed 1 base, with 2 bases lying between them. CDR3 sequence: CASSLDRTDTQYF. The CDR3 nucleotides are TGTGCCAGCAGCTTAGACCGCACAGATACGCAGTATTTT.

The V and J genes are TRBV3-1 and TRBJ2-5, with D perhaps matching TRBD1 or TRBD2 (6 bases each). V dropped 0 bases and J dropped 3 bases, with 14 bases sitting between them. CDR3 size: 16 residues. CDR1 LGHDT and CDR2 YNNKEL come from the germline V gene (reference sequence). CDR3 DNA: TGTGCCAGCAGCCAAGATCGGGGGCGGGTAAAAGAGACCCAGTACTTC. Its protein is CASSQDRGRVKETQYF.

The chain joins TRBV11-3 to TRBJ2-2, with D perhaps TRBD1 (6 bases). V was shortened by 7 bases and J by 6 bases, with 9 bases between the two germline ends. Germline V lookup: CDR1 SGHNT, CDR2 YENEEA. The CDR3 has 12 residues. The CDR3 is CASNRVAGELFF. The CDR3 DNA follows: TGTGCCAGCAACAGGGTCGCCGGGGAGCTGTTTTTT. Full variable domain (outside the CDR3, taken from reference TRBV11-3 and TRBJ2-2): EAGVVQSPRYKIIEKKQPVAFWCNPISGHNTLYWYLQNLGQGPELLIRYENEEAVDDSQLPKDRFSAERLKGVDSTLKIQPAELGDSAVYLCASNRVAGELFFGEGSRLTVL.

This clonotype was observed a single time. This chain uses TRBV2 with TRBJ2-1, with TRBD2 identical over 10 bases. The CDR3 is made up of 14 amino acids. V gave up 7 bases and J gave up 3 bases; unmatched junction bases: 3. Germline CDR1 reads SNHLY; CDR2 reads FYNNEI. The CDR3: CASTIAGGYNEQFF. As DNA, the CDR3 is TGTGCCAGCACGATAGCGGGGGGCTACAATGAGCAGTTCTTC.

The chain is built from TRBV6-5 and TRBJ2-7; TRBD2 might be the D (7 bases). Germline V lookup: CDR1 MNHEY, CDR2 SVGAGI. This CDR3 contains 18 residues. Trimming stripped 6 bases from V and 2 bases from J, with 26 bases between. The chain's CDR3 is CASRYPRGDTAGTYEQYV. The CDR3 region has the DNA TGTGCCAGCAGGTACCCCCGGGGGGACACCGCAGGAACCTACGAGCAGTACGTC.

This chain connects TRBV5-1 to TRBJ2-7; 7 bases match TRBD1. With 0 bases clipped from V and 2 bases from J, the junction kept 5 bases outside the gene matches. Germline assignment: CDR1 SGHRS and CDR2 YFSETQ. The CDR3 extends over 15 amino acids. In nucleotides, the CDR3 is TGCGCCAGCAGCTTGGATTCAGGGGGTACCTACGAGCAGTACTTC. This gives the protein CASSLDSGGTYEQYF. The full variable domain, completed using reference TRBV5-1 and TRBJ2-7, is KAGVTQTPRYLIKTRGQQVTLSCSPISGHRSVSWYQQTPGQGLQFLFEYFSETQRNKGNFPGRFSGRQFSNSRSEMNVSTLELGDSALYLCASSLDSGGTYEQYFGPGTRLTVT.

This chain links TRBV2 with TRBJ1-5, with 8 bases fitting TRBD1. The CDR3 runs 12 residues. V lost 6 bases, J lost 14 bases, and 9 bases stayed unmatched. The germline gives CDR1 SNHLY, CDR2 FYNNEI. The CDR3 nucleotides are TGTGCCAGCAGACGGGGACAGGAATTTGAGCATTTT. Its protein is CASRRGQEFEHF.

The J gene is TRBJ1-5, the V gene TRBV29-1, with TRBD1 as a possible D gene (5 bases). Trimming cost V 4 bases and J 0 bases, with 7 bases left between them. The CDR3 is 13 amino acids. Germline CDR1 reads SQVTM; CDR2 reads ANQGSEA. CDR3 DNA sequence: TGCAGCGTTGGGGACGATAGCAATCAGCCCCAGCATTTT. Translated: CSVGDDSNQPQHF.